Reported below is one T cell receptor (beta chain). The data belong to a study of response to subunit inactivated influenza vaccine. Each CDR3 protein gets one entry after TCRdb re-called the RT-PCR reads with MiXCR. The table lists roughly 520,000 distinct CDR3 sequences, about 25% of them singletons. This CDR3 comprises 14 residues. Germline V gene lookup returns CDR1 SGHAT and CDR2 FQDESV (reference sequence). Unmatched junction bases numbered 6, after V lost 5 bases and J lost 6 bases. Specimen: CD4+ T cells sorted from PBMCs, collected around 5 days after vaccination. This TCR derives from a man in his fifties or sixties who received an inactivated influenza vaccine. This chain joins TRBV11-1 and TRBJ2-1; 8 nucleotides agree with TRBD2. The CDR3 here is CASSRGLGANEQFF. In DNA, the CDR3 is TGTGCCAGCAGCCGGGGACTAGGGGCCAATGAGCAGTTCTTC.